This T cell receptor (beta chain) originates from a study of shared clonotypes between healthy human individuals. Turning to the study itself: A donor's plate count was three for CD4 naive and three for CD4 memory; CD8 naive had two and CD8 memory one.

Every subset's genomic DNA went evenly onto several immunoSEQ plates. Authors' data handling: Junction-only sequences without quality scores came from ImmunoSEQ, so filtering differed. The repertoire was sequenced with immunoSEQ multiplex PCR; TCRdb's copy has only in-frame clones and lacks some. The V and J calls and clone size come from that table; D and trimming were worked out from the DNA. The sample contains roughly 650,000 clones, around 96% of which appear only once. On this clone itself: Its antigen is not identified.

The CDR3 runs 17 residues. V shed 4 bases and J shed 3 bases, with 18 bases lying between them. CDR1 is SEHNR and CDR2 is FQNEAQ in the germline V gene (reference sequence). Positive CCR7 selection of CD45RO-negative cells yielded the naive CD8 cells, and terminally differentiated effector memory CD45RA+ cells were excluded. Study-level results: In contrast to clonotypes shared by all four donors, non-shared clonotypes had lower generation probabilities.

The genes are TRBV7-9 and TRBJ1-4; D unresolved. The sequence was obtained from a woman aged 25 to 39 in good health. The sample taken for sequencing was naive CD8+ T cells sorted from blood. DNA of the CDR3: TGTGCCAGCAGCTCCGGGATTCGAGGCTCTGCTAATGAAAAACTGTTTTTT. This gives the protein CASSSGIRGSANEKLFF.